The rows below give T cell receptor beta chains drawn from one sample of a study of blood T cell repertoires in COVID-19. The data were produced by immunoSEQ multiplex PCR, yet TCRdb's version contains in-frame clones alone and is incomplete. The sample contains approximately 310,000 clones, approximately 88% of which appear only once. The sequenced sample consisted of PBMCs or T cells enriched from blood (not recorded which). Receptors originate from a man aged 55 to 69 who had recovered from COVID-19. Both conserved end residues are part of each CDR3. A D gene is named only where the DNA matches it firmly. Clone size is not always given. Where it is, it says once, few, many or a class for expanded clones.

TRBV5-1	.	TRBJ2-5	TRBD2	CASSEGTSGSGETQYF	TGCGCCAGCAGCGAAGGGACTAGCGGGAGTGGGGAGACCCAGTACTTC
TRBV6-2/TRBV6-3	once	TRBJ2-2	.	CASGYKTYTGELFF	TGTGCCAGCGGTTATAAGACTTACACCGGGGAGCTGTTTTTT
TRBV4-2	.	TRBJ2-2	.	CASSQDQRSTNTGELFF	TGTGCCAGCAGCCAAGATCAGCGTAGCACGAACACCGGGGAGCTGTTTTTT
TRBV19	.	TRBJ2-3	TRBD2	CASSRLAGGKDTQYF	TGTGCCAGTAGTAGGTTAGCGGGAGGGAAAGATACGCAGTATTTT
TRBV5-1	.	TRBJ1-5	.	CASSVDSSNQPQHF	TGCGCCAGCAGCGTAGACAGTAGCAATCAGCCCCAGCATTTT
TRBV10-3	.	TRBJ1-6	TRBD1	CAIAGTGGDNSPLHF	TGTGCCATCGCGGGGACAGGGGGCGATAATTCACCCCTCCACTTT
TRBV2	.	TRBJ2-1	.	CASTRESTHEQFF	TGTGCCAGCACTCGCGAGTCAACGCACGAGCAGTTCTTC
TRBV4-3	.	TRBJ2-2	.	CASSQGQGRGDTGELFF	TGCGCCAGCAGCCAAGGGCAGGGGAGAGGGGACACCGGGGAGCTGTTTTTT
TRBV3-1/TRBV3-2	.	TRBJ2-1	TRBD1	CASSPWTGQGMNNEQFF	TGTGCCAGCAGCCCCTGGACCGGACAGGGTATGAACAATGAGCAGTTCTTC
TRBV28	.	TRBJ1-3	.	CASSLGGSGNTIYF	TGTGCCAGCAGTTTAGGCGGGTCTGGAAACACCATATATTTT
TRBV9	.	TRBJ1-2	.	CASSVEGLYGYTF	TGTGCCAGCAGCGTGGAGGGGCTCTATGGCTACACCTTC
TRBV7-8	.	TRBJ2-1	.	CASSLVRLSGEQFF	TGTGCCAGCAGCTTAGTCAGGCTGAGTGGTGAGCAGTTCTTC
TRBV28	once	TRBJ1-3	.	CASSPGGAKGNTIYF	TGTGCCAGCAGTCCGGGGGGGGCGAAAGGAAACACCATATATTTT
TRBV4-3	.	TRBJ2-5	.	CASEGVAQETQYF	TGCGCCAGCGAGGGGGTAGCCCAAGAGACCCAGTACTTC
TRBV6-5	few	TRBJ1-2	TRBD1	CASSGDSPYGYTF	TGTGCCAGCAGCGGGGACAGCCCTTATGGCTACACCTTC
TRBV7-9	.	TRBJ2-7	.	CASSLEASALPYEQYF	TGTGCCAGCAGCTTAGAGGCTAGCGCCCTACCCTACGAGCAGTACTTC
TRBV5-5	.	TRBJ1-1	.	CASSPRPGVTEAFF	TGTGCCAGCAGCCCAAGGCCAGGGGTCACTGAAGCTTTCTTT
TRBV5-1	once	TRBJ1-1	TRBD1	CASSLPQGPTFF	TGCGCCAGCAGCCTACCACAGGGGCCGACTTTCTTT
TRBV5-4	.	TRBJ2-3	TRBD2	CASSPGTSRMGTDTQYF	TGTGCCAGCAGCCCAGGGACTAGCCGCATGGGGACAGATACGCAGTATTTT
TRBV24-1	once	TRBJ2-5	.	CATSSATGAEETQYF	TGTGCCACCAGTTCTGCTACGGGAGCCGAAGAGACCCAGTACTTC
TRBV24-1	.	TRBJ2-1	TRBD2	CATSVAGGRERNEQFF	TGTGCCACCAGTGTTGCGGGAGGCCGCGAACGCAATGAGCAGTTCTTC
TRBV18	.	TRBJ2-3	TRBD2	CASSLAGGDTQYF	TGTGCCAGCTCGTTAGCGGGAGGAGATACGCAGTATTTT